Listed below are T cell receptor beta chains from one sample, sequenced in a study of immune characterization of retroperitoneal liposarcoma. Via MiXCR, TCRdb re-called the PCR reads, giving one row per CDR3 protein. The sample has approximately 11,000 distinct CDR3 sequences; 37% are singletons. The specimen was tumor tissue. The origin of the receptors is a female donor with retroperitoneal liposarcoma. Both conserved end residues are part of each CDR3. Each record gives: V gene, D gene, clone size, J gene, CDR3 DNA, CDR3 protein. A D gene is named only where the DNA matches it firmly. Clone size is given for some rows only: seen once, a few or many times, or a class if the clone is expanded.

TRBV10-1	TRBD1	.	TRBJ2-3	TGCGCCAGCAGCCGAGGACAGGGGTTTCAGGATACGCAGTATTTT	CASSRGQGFQDTQYF
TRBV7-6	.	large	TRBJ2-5	TGTGCCAGCAGCTTAACCCGGGACCAAGAGACCCAGTACTTC	CASSLTRDQETQYF
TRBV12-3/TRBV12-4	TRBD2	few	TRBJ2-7	TGTGCCAGCAGGTCCAGCGGGGGCCACTACGAGCAGTACTTC	CASRSSGGHYEQYF
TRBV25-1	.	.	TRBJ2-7	TGTGCCAGCAGTCGAAGTTTCTACGAGCAGTACTTC	CASSRSFYEQYF
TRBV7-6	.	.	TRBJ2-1	TGTGCTAGCAGCTCCGACAGATACAATGAGCAGTTCTTC	CASSSDRYNEQFF
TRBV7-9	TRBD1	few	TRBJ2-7	TGTGCCAGCAGCCTACCGGGACAGCCCTACGAGCAGTACTTC	CASSLPGQPYEQYF
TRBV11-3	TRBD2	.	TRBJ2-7	TGTGCCAGCAGCCCCGGGGGGGCGGATGCCTACGAGCAGTACTTC	CASSPGGADAYEQYF
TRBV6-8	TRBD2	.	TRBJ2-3	TGTGCCAGCAAACTGATAGCGGGAGGCTTAGATACGCAGTATTTT	CASKLIAGGLDTQYF
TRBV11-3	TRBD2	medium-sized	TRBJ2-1	TGTGCCAGCAGCCGCGGGGGAGAACCCTACAATGAGCAGTTCTTC	CASSRGGEPYNEQFF
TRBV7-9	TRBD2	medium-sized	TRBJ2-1	TGTGCCAGCAGCTTAGCGGGAGGGCAAGAGACCCAGTTCTTC	CASSLAGGQETQFF
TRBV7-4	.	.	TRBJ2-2	TGTGCCAGCCGAGCAGAGTCCGGGGAGCTGTTTTTT	CASRAESGELFF
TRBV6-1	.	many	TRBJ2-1	TGTGCCAGCAAGCGGCAGAGCTCCTACGAGCAGTTCTTC	CASKRQSSYEQFF
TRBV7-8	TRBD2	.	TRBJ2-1	TGTGCCAGCAGCCACCGCGCGAGCGGGATATACAATGAGCAGTTCTTC	CASSHRASGIYNEQFF
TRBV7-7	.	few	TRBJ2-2	TGTGCTAGCAGCAAGGACAGTTACGGGGAGCTGTTTTTT	CASSKDSYGELFF
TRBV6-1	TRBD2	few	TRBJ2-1	TGTGCCAGCAGCATGACTAGCGGGAGAAATGAGCAGTTCTTC	CASSMTSGRNEQFF
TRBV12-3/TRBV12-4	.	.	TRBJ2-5	TGTGCCAGCAGGCCGAGGACAGACAATGAGCAGTACTTC	CASRPRTDNEQYF
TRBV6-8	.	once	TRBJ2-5	TGTGCCAGCAGTTATGGGCAAGAGACCCAGTACTTC	CASSYGQETQYF
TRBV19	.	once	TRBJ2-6	TGTGCCAGTACGAAGACCTCTGGGGCCAACGTCCTGACTTTC	CASTKTSGANVLTF
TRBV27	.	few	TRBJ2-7	TGTGCCAGCAGTTTATTGAACAGGGCGGGAAGCCTCTACGAGCAGTACTTC	CASSLLNRAGSLYEQYF
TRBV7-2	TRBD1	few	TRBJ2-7	TGTGCCAGCAGCCTCCGGGACAGGGGGCACAATGAGCAGTACTTC	CASSLRDRGHNEQYF
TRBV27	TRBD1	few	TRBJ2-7	TGTGCCAGCAGTCTGACAGGGTCTTACGAGCAGTACTTC	CASSLTGSYEQYF
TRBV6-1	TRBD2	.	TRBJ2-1	TGTGCCAGCAGTGTCCTCCAGCGGGAGAATGAGCAGTTCTTC	CASSVLQRENEQFF
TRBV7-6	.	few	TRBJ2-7	TGTGCCAGCAGCTTAGTTAATAGCGCGGGATACTACGAGCAGTACTTC	CASSLVNSAGYYEQYF